The rows below give T cell receptor beta chains drawn from one sample of a study of blood T cell repertoires in COVID-19. Using immunoSEQ multiplex PCR, the repertoire was profiled, and TCRdb retains in-frame clones only, with some absent. The data contain around 40,000 clones, about 83% of them seen just once; the ten biggest clones take up nearly 4%. Material for sequencing was peripheral blood. The receptors originated from a man between 35 and 55 years old with COVID-19, enrolled during active disease. Each CDR3 is given with its conserved first and last residue. A D gene is named only where the DNA matches it firmly.

DNA	CDR3	V	D	J
TGTGCCAGTACCCCATCCAGCTCCTACGAGCAGTACTTC	CASTPSSSYEQYF	TRBV19	NA	TRBJ2-7
TGTGCCAGCAGGCGGGACAGCCAAAAGAACACTGAAGCTTTCTTT	CASRRDSQKNTEAFF	TRBV6-5	TRBD1	TRBJ1-1
TGTGCCAGTAGTAGCTACAGGGATAGTCTGGGTTCACCCCTCCACTTT	CASSSYRDSLGSPLHF	TRBV19	NA	TRBJ1-6
TGTGCCAGCAGACTGACCATGAGGGTCACTGAAGCTTTCTTT	CASRLTMRVTEAFF	TRBV6-5	NA	TRBJ1-1
TGCGCCAGCAGCCAAGACCTACAGGGACCCTGGGGTGAGACCCAGTACTTC	CASSQDLQGPWGETQYF	TRBV4-1	NA	TRBJ2-5
TGTGCCAGTAGTATACAGGGCGCCGGAAACACCATATATTTT	CASSIQGAGNTIYF	TRBV19	NA	TRBJ1-3
TGTGCCAGCAGTGAAGGAAACAGGAACACCGGGGAGCTGTTTTTT	CASSEGNRNTGELFF	TRBV25-1	NA	TRBJ2-2
TGCAGTGCTACGACAGACTATGGCTACACCTTC	CSATTDYGYTF	TRBV20-1	NA	TRBJ1-2
TGTGCCAGCAGTCCCCCGGGGAAGACATATGGCTACACCTTC	CASSPPGKTYGYTF	TRBV25-1	NA	TRBJ1-2
TGTGCCAGCAGCCCCCCCCGTAGCGCGGGCTCCTACAATGAGCAGTTCTTC	CASSPPRSAGSYNEQFF	TRBV7-2	NA	TRBJ2-1
TGCGCCAGCAGCCTCAGACTAGCGGAACGAGGGGATGAGCAGTTCTTC	CASSLRLAERGDEQFF	TRBV4-1	TRBD2	TRBJ2-1
TGTGCCAGCAGCTTGGTCCTGGGGCCCTCCTACGAGCAGTACTTC	CASSLVLGPSYEQYF	TRBV5-5	NA	TRBJ2-7
TGTGCTAGTGGTTCTGGACAGGGAGATAATTCACCCCTCCACTTT	CASGSGQGDNSPLHF	TRBV12-5	TRBD1	TRBJ1-6
TGTGCCAGCAGAAGAGACAGGGCCACTGAAGCTTTCTTT	CASRRDRATEAFF	TRBV12-3/TRBV12-4	TRBD1	TRBJ1-1
TGTGCCAGCTCACCCTTGGGGGGGCCGAACACCGGGGAGCTGTTTTTT	CASSPLGGPNTGELFF	TRBV18	NA	TRBJ2-2
TGTGCCAGCTCACCACCCCCCCAGCAAGAGACCCAGTACTTC	CASSPPPQQETQYF	TRBV18	NA	TRBJ2-5